This T cell receptor (beta chain) was sequenced for a study of CD8+ T cells in alopecia areata. Overall study: Disease severity was quantified as SALT score of affected scalp area.

Extraction of RNA preceded its reverse transcription into cDNA, which served as the sequencing template. Produced via immunoSEQ multiplex PCR; TCRdb's table is partial and in-frame only. The sample contains 160,000 or so clones, roughly two thirds of which appear only once. The treatment here: oral pan-JAK inhibitor, 5-10 mg twice daily. The V gene's germline CDR1 is MGHDK and CDR2 SYGVNS. This CDR3 region has 14 residues. V lost 3 bases and J lost 2, with 10 bases in between. This chain joins TRBV25-1 and TRBJ1-2; weak D call: TRBD1 (6 bases). The sample consisted of CD4+ T cells sorted from blood, taken at week 4, from a patient treated with tofacitinib. The receptor was isolated from a human donor with alopecia areata. The CDR3 region has the DNA TGTGCCAGCAGTGAGACAGGAGCCAACTATGGCTACACCTTC. Protein sequence: CASSETGANYGYTF.